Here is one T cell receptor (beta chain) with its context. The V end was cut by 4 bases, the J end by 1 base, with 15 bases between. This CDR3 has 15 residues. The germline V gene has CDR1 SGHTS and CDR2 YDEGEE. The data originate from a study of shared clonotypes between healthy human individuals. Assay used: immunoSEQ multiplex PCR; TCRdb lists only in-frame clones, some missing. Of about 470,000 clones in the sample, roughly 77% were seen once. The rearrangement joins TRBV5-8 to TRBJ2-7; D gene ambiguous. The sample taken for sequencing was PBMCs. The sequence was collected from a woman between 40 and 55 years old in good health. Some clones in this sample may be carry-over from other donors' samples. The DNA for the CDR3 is TGTGCCAGCAGCCGTGGGCACCACCCATCCTACGAGCAGTACTTC. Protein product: CASSRGHHPSYEQYF.